The 7 T cell receptor beta chains given below trace back to one sample, sequenced in a study of blood T cell repertoires in COVID-19. Sequencing used immunoSEQ multiplex PCR; TCRdb keeps in-frame clones, though not all of them. The sample consists of some 100,000 clones, approximately 81% of them appearing once. What was sequenced was peripheral blood. These TCRs come from a man older than 75 with active or convalescent COVID-19.

The V call is TRBV7-2, the J call TRBJ1-6; weak D call: TRBD1 (6 bases). CDR1 is SGHTA, CDR2 FQGNSA, per germline. This CDR3 region has 14 residues. V was trimmed by 5 bases and J by 8 bases, leaving 13 bases between them. Written as DNA, the CDR3 is TGTGCCAGCAGCAAACAGGGTACTTATTCACCCCTCCACTTT. Translating gives CASSKQGTYSPLHF.

This clone has just a few counts. The rearrangement uses TRBV4-3 and TRBJ2-5; 7 bases match TRBD2. Germline trimming cut 4 bases from V and 5 bases from J; bases unmatched to any gene: 10. Germline V gene data show CDR1 as LGHNA and CDR2 as YSLEER. The CDR3 has 15 residues. The CDR3, as DNA: TGCGCCAGCAGCCCGTCGGGGAGGGCAGAGGAGACCCAGTACTTC. This codes for CASSPSGRAEETQYF.

This clone is a singleton in its sample. The chain's CDR3 is CASSIQGYEQYF. The CDR3, as DNA: TGTGCCAGCAGTATTCAGGGGTACGAGCAGTACTTC. The V and J genes are TRBV27 and TRBJ2-7; perhaps TRBD1 as D (6 bases). V dropped 5 bases and J dropped 4 bases, with 9 bases sitting between them. Germline CDR1 is MNHEY and CDR2 is SMNVEV (reference sequence). The CDR3 consists of 12 residues.

The rearrangement uses TRBV15 and TRBJ2-5, with a possible D match to TRBD2 (5 bases). This CDR3 is 14 amino acids long. Trimming shortened V by 1 base and J by 0 bases, and 6 bases separated the two germline ends. Per germline, CDR1 LNHNV and CDR2 YYDKDF (reference sequence). The CDR3 loop is CATSRGEYQETQYF. DNA of the CDR3: TGTGCCACCAGCAGAGGGGAGTACCAAGAGACCCAGTACTTC.

V is TRBV10-3 and J is TRBJ2-2; 8 nucleotides line up with TRBD1. The V segment lost 6 bases and the J segment 6 bases; nucleotides outside the gene matches: 6. CDR3 length: 14 amino acids. Germline V CDR1 and CDR2: ENHRY, SYGVKD. In DNA form, the CDR3 reads TGTGCCATCAGGCCGACAGGGGCGGCCGGGGAGCTGTTTTTT. It codes for CAIRPTGAAGELFF.

V gene TRBV19 combines with J gene TRBJ2-1; 13 bases map to TRBD2. J was trimmed by 7 bases and V by 3 bases; bases with no gene match: 6. This CDR3 has 16 amino acids. Germline CDR1 and CDR2: LNHDA and SQIVND (reference sequence). The CDR3 protein is CASSIPLAGGRNEQFF. The CDR3 nucleotides are TGTGCCAGTAGTATCCCACTAGCGGGGGGGAGGAATGAGCAGTTCTTC.

In its sample, this clone was seen a few times. J is TRBJ2-7 and V is TRBV4-2; D is possibly TRBD2 (6 bases). Germline-derived CDR1 and CDR2 are LGHNA and YNFKEQ. The CDR3 extends over 15 amino acids. V was pared by 1 base and J by 4 bases, with 14 bases between. In DNA form, the CDR3 reads TGTGCCAGCAGCCAAGGGGAGGAGGGTGGGTACGAGCAGTACTTC. It yields the protein CASSQGEEGGYEQYF.